The source of this T cell receptor beta chain is a study of T cell responses to AZD1222 COVID-19 vaccine. Study-wide background: Timing groups of about 4 and about 12 weeks for second doses were pooled. Study-level results: The study found Spike-specific TCR breadth and depth rose after two AZD1222 doses.

A remark on this clone: Its matching antigen is unknown.

The V end lost 5 bases, the J end lost 1 base, and 14 bases lay between the germline ends. The CDR3 runs to 15 residues. Germline V gene lookup returns CDR1 SGHAT and CDR2 FQNNGV. Produced via immunoSEQ multiplex PCR; TCRdb's table is partial and in-frame only. The sample shows about 120,000 clones, 80% to 90% of them seen only once. The receptor's source is an adult in good health. The V call is TRBV11-2, the J call TRBJ1-1; D gene uncertain. Sequenced material: peripheral blood, taken on day 0 of AZD1222 vaccination. The CDR3, as DNA: TGTGCCAGCAGCCCGAGTCAGGACGGGAACACTGAAGCTTTCTTT. Its translation: CASSPSQDGNTEAFF. Supplemented by reference TRBV11-2 and TRBJ1-1, the full variable domain reads EAGVAQSPRYKIIEKRQSVAFWCNPISGHATLYWYQQILGQGPKLLIQFQNNGVVDDSQLPKDRFSAERLKGVDSTLKIQPAKLEDSAVYLCASSPSQDGNTEAFFGQGTRLTVV.